The rows below give T cell receptor beta chains drawn from one sample of a study of OX40 agonist ivuxolimab in advanced cancers. Libraries were prepared by immunoSEQ multiplex PCR; TCRdb keeps only in-frame clonotypes and omits some of them. The sample has about 28,000 clones, approximately 84% seen once. The sequenced sample was CD4+ or CD8+ T cells sorted from blood, obtained in a trial of the OX40 agonist ivuxolimab. The receptors come from an adult with an advanced solid tumor such as melanoma, head and neck, liver or kidney cancer. Both conserved end residues are part of each CDR3. The D gene is left open where the match is weak. Where a row states a size, it is once, few, many or the class of an expanded clone; other rows omit it.

V	size	J	D	CDR3	DNA
TRBV5-1	-	TRBJ2-1	-	CASSLEMGVNEQFF	TGCGCCAGCAGCTTGGAAATGGGAGTCAATGAGCAGTTCTTC
TRBV6-4	-	TRBJ2-1	TRBD2	CASSDGTSGNEQFF	TGTGCCAGCAGTGACGGGACTAGCGGCAATGAGCAGTTCTTC
TRBV4-3	-	TRBJ1-3	-	CASSQEGAGNTIYF	TGCGCCAGCAGCCAAGAGGGTGCTGGAAACACCATATATTTT
TRBV4-2	once	TRBJ2-1	TRBD2	CASSQEGTSGKQFF	TGTGCCAGCAGCCAAGAGGGGACTAGCGGCAAGCAGTTCTTC
TRBV5-1	-	TRBJ2-1	TRBD1	CASSLDRGPSDEQFF	TGCGCCAGCAGCTTAGACAGGGGGCCCTCGGATGAGCAGTTCTTC
TRBV11-2	-	TRBJ2-2	TRBD1	CASSLFQGAGTGELFF	TGTGCCAGCAGCTTATTTCAGGGGGCTGGCACCGGGGAGCTGTTTTTT
TRBV19	-	TRBJ2-7	TRBD2	CASSLTSGNYEQYF	TGTGCCAGTAGTCTAACTAGCGGAAACTACGAGCAGTACTTC
TRBV5-6	-	TRBJ2-1	TRBD1	CASSLAGTGWGNEQFF	TGTGCCAGCAGCTTGGCCGGGACAGGGTGGGGGAATGAGCAGTTCTTC
TRBV18	-	TRBJ1-5	-	CASSPIENQPQHF	TGTGCCAGCTCACCAATAGAAAATCAGCCCCAGCATTTT
TRBV14	-	TRBJ2-1	TRBD2	CASSQGVPSGYNEQFF	TGTGCCAGCAGCCAGGGGGTTCCTAGCGGCTACAATGAGCAGTTCTTC
TRBV6-5	-	TRBJ1-2	TRBD1	CASSYRGQNGYTF	TGTGCCAGCAGTTACCGGGGACAGAATGGCTACACCTTC
TRBV30	-	TRBJ2-1	TRBD2	CAWSVGAGGNEQFF	TGTGCCTGGAGTGTAGGAGCGGGGGGGAATGAGCAGTTCTTC
TRBV7-9	few	TRBJ1-4	TRBD1	CASSLGWTGVNEKLFF	TGTGCCAGCAGCTTAGGTTGGACAGGGGTTAATGAAAAACTGTTTTTT
TRBV27	-	TRBJ2-1	-	CASSVPPEQFF	TGTGCCAGCAGTGTCCCTCCTGAGCAGTTCTTC